This TCR beta chain was documented in a study of CD4 T cells in relation to SARS-CoV-2 and coronaviruses (dated by TCRdb to about 2021). With regard to the full study: In the ViraFEST assay, PBMCs were cultured with antigen for roughly ten days, after which TCR beta CDR3s were sequenced to identify antigen-specific clonal expansions. The full convalescent cohort of some 11 patients had a median age of around 39 years, ranging from roughly 21 to 75 years. Of the roughly 12 convalescent patients, 8 were male and 4 were female, and two of the subjects were Hispanic. HLA restriction was mapped for shared crossreactive spike epitopes using patient-derived lymphoblastoid cell lines. At the level of individual TCR clonotypes, the study measured memory CD4+ T cell crossreactivity between SARS-CoV-2 spike protein and common cold coronavirus spike proteins. Samples from three pre-COVID donors and the naive versus memory experiments were sequenced with the Adaptive Biotechnologies TCR-sequencing kit; other data were Illumina-based. A different TCR-beta assay, based on Illumina, was used to sequence expansion assays from other donors in the study. What the study reported, not specific to this receptor: Small numbers of patients and of tested TCRs were a limitation of the study. In about two thirds of donors, memory CD4+ clonotypes turned up that crossrecognized SARS-CoV-2 and at least one common cold coronavirus spike. Since the crossreactivity analysis centred on spike protein, crossreactivity against other viral proteins was not assessed. Crossreactive clones showed significantly weaker SARS-CoV-2-driven expansion than monoreactive clones, consistent with antigenic imprinting. Because no donor provided both pre-pandemic and post-infection samples, tracing the source of pre-existing responses was limited. Naive versus memory sequencing indicated that memory recall responses, rather than primary responses primed during culture, are detected by the assay.

About this clone: Its antigen specificity is not known. Base qualities are not provided; no much larger clone lies one nucleotide away.

Ends trimmed: V by 6 bases, J by 6 bases; bases unmatched to a gene: 4. Including the terminal cysteine and phenylalanine, the CDR3 comprises 14 residues. Only the CDR3 region is kept as DNA, spanning 42 bases read in frame from base 1. The germline V gene (reference sequence) sets CDR1 to LNHDA and CDR2 to SQIVND. Naive and memory CD4+ T cells were separated from cryopreserved PBMCs by first enriching for CD4 and then performing EasySep naive CD4+ T cell enrichment. Sorted naive or memory CD4+ T cells (under 110,000) were grown at a 1:1 ratio with T cell-depleted PBMCs and CEF peptides for less than eleven days. In general, triplicate replicate wells were used for every peptide culture condition. Ficoll-Paque PLUS gradient centrifugation was used to isolate PBMCs from leukapheresis product or whole blood. PBMCs were either cryopreserved at -140°C or used fresh in the expansion assay. The QIAamp Micro DNA Kit was used to extract genomic DNA from the CD4+ T cells.

CEF-cultured naive and memory CD4+ T cell DNA received survey-level immunoSEQ TCR-beta sequencing. Concerning the study's data processing: During preprocessing, nonproductive sequences were removed, along with CDR3s that did not begin with C, did not end with F or W, or were shorter than 7 amino acids. The MANAFEST web app identified antigen-specific clonotypes based on expansion compared with the reference and other culture wells. To be counted as positive, a clone had to show significant expansion compared with the reference culture, at an FDR below 0.05, in 2 of 3 replicate wells. To be called positive, a clone also had to show significant expansion compared with every other tandem well and an odds ratio greater than 5. Cultured and uncultured naive and memory CD4+ repertoires were searched for CDR3s previously identified as spike- and CEF-reactive. CDR3 homology was measured as pairwise Levenshtein distance, computed with the stringdist R package after trimming three terminal residues from each end. TCRdb took this table from immuneACCESS and kept in-frame rearrangements with V and J called. Such tables lack part of the clones; where checked against another copy, unresolved V genes explain under half of the gap, and the rest is unexplained. That table gives V, J and clone size, and the DNA gave D and trimming. In this sample the table shows about 30,000 clones, more than 75% of which occur a single time. The ten most abundant clones make up 3.4% of the sample.

The sample was memory CD4+ T cells from PBMCs, cultured in vitro. Interpreted using the paper, the cell subset or site label stands for: memory (non-naive) CD4+ T cells. This TCR was recovered from an adult with COVID-19. The chain is made from TRBV19 and TRBJ2-2; 10 bases in the middle match TRBD1. The bases read TGTGCCAGTAGGGGGACAGGGGTAGCCGGGGAGCTGTTTTTT. It translates as CASRGTGVAGELFF.